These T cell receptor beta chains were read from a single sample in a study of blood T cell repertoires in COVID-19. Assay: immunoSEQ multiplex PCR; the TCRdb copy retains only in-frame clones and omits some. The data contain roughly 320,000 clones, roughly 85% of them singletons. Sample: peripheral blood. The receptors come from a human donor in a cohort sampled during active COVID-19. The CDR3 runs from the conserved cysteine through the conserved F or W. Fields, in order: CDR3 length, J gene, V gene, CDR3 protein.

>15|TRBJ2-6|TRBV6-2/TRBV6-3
CASSDRDRGANVLTF
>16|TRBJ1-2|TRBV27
CASSPVTGIVNYGYTF
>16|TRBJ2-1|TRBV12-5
CASGRLRTGIHNEQFF
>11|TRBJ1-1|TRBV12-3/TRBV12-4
CASRRGSEAFF
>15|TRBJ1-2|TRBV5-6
CASSLARGEWDGYTF
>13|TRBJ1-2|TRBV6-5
CASSYPPGNGYTF
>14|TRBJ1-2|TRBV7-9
CASSLGQGDHGYTF
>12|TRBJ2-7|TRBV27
CASSIDSYEQYF
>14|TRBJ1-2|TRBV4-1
CASSQAGNNYGYTF
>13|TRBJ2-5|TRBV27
CASSRGPQETQYF
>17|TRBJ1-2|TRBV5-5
CASSPKPTGDLNYGYTF
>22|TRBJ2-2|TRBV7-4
CASSPGFGGLPSSTTNTGELFF
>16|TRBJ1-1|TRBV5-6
CASSNLLDRGNTEAFF
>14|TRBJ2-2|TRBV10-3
CAIGLTANTGELFF
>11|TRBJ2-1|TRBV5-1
CASSLSREQFF
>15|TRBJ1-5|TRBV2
CASSEAWGHNQPQHF
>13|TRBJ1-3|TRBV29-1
CSVEGAQGNTIYF
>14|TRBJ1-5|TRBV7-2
CASSLATGGQPQHF
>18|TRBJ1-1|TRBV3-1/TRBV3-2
CASSQDRTGAKLDTEAFF
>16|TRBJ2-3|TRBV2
CASRSRAGYSGDTQYF
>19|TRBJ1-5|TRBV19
CASSPRRGQGRRSNQPQHF
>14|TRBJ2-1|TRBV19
CASDDRWKSNEQFF
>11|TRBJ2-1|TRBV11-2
CASSINNEQFF
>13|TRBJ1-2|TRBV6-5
CASSLTGIQGYTF
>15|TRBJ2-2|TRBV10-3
CAISAGQGGTGELFF
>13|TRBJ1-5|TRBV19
CASSGEPNQPQHF
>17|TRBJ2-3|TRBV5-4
CASSFSGGGPSTDTQYF
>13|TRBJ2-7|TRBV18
CASSVNRVYEQYF
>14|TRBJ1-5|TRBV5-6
CASSQTDRDQPQHF
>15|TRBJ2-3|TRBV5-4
CASSLVGQGTDTQYF
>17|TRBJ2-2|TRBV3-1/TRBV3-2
CASSQDWTGGLTGELFF
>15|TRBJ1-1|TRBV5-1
CASSLAQGMNTEAFF
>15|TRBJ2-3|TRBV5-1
CASSSAWETTDTQYF
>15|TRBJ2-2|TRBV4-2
CASSHWGRERGELFF
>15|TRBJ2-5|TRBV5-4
CASSPEYGGGKTQYF
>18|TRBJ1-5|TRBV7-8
CASIPGGQNYDSNQPQHF